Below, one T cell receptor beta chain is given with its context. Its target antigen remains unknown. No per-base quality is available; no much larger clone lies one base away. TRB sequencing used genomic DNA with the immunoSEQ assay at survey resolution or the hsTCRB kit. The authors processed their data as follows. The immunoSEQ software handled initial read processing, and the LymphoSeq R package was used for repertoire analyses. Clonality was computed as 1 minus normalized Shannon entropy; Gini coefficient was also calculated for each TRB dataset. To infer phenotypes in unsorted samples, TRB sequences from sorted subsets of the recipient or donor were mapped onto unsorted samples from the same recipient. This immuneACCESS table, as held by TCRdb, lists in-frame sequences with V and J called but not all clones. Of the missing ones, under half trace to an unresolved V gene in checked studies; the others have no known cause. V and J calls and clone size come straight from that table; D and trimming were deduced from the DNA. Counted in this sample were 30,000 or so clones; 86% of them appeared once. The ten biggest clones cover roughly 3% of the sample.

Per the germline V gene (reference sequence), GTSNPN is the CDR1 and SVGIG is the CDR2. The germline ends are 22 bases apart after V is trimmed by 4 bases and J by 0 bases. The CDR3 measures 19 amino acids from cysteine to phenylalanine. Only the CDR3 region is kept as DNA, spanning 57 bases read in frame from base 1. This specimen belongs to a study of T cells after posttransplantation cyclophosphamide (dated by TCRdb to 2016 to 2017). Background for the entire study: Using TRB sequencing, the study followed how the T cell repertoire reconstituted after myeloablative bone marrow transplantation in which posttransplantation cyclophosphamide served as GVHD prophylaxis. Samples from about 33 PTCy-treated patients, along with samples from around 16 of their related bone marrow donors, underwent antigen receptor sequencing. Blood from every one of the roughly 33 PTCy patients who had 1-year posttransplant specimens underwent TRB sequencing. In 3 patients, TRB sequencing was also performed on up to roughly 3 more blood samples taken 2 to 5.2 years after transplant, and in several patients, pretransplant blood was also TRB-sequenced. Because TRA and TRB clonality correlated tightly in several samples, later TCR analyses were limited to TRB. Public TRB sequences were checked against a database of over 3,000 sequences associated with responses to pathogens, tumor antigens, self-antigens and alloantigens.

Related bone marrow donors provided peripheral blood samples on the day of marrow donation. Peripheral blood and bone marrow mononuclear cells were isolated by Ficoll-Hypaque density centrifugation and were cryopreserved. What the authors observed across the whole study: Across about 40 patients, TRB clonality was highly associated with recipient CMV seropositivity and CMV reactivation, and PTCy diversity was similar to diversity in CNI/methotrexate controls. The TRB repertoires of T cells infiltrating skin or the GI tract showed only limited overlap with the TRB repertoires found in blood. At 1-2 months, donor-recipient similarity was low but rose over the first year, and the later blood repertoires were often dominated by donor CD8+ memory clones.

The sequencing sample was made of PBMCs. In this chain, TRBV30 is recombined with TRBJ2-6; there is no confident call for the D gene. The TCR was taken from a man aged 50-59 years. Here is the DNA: TGTGCCTGGACACCCCCCCCTCCAGGCCAAACCTCTGGGGCCAACGTCCTGACTTTC. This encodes CAWTPPPPGQTSGANVLTF.